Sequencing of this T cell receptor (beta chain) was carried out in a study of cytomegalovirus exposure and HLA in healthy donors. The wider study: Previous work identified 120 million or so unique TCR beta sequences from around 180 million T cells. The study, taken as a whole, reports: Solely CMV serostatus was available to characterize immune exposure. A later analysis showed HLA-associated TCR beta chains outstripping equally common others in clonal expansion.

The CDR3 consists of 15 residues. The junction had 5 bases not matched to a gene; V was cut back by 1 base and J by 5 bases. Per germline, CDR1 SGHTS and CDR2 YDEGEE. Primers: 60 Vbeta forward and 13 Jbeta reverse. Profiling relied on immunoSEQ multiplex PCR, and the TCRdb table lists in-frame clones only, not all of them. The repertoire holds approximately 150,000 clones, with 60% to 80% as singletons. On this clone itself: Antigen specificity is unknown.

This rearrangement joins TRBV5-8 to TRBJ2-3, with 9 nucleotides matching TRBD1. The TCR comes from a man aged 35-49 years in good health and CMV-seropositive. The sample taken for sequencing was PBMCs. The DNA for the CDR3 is TGTGCCAGCAGCTTGCTGACAGGGGGTGTAGATACGCAGTATTTT. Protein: CASSLLTGGVDTQYF.